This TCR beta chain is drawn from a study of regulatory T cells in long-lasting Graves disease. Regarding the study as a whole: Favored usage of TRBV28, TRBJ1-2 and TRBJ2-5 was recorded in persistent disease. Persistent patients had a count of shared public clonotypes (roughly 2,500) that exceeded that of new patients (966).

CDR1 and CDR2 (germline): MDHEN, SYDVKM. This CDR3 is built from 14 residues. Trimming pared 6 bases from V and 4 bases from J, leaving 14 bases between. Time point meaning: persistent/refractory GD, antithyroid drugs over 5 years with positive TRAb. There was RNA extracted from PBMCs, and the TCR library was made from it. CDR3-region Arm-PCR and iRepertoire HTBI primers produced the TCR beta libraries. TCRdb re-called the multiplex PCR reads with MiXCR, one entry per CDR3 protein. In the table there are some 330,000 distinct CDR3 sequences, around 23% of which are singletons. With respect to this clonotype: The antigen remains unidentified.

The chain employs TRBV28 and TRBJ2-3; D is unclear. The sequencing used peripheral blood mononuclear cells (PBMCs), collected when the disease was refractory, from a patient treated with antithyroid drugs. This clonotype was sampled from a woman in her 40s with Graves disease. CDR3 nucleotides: TGTGCCAGCAGCCAAAGCCCCCCGGCAGATACGCAGTATTTT. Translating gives CASSQSPPADTQYF.